These T cell receptor beta chains were read from a single sample in a study of response to subunit inactivated influenza vaccine. TCRdb analysed the RT-PCR reads with MiXCR anew, one entry per CDR3 protein. The data show some 200,000 distinct CDR3 sequences, around 12% seen once. This sample was shared with a second study, whose subject was T cells expressing NK-cell markers.

Here the sequenced sample was CD8+ T cells sorted from PBMCs, taken about 13 days after vaccination. The receptor set was obtained from a man aged 50 or older who received an inactivated influenza vaccine. Both conserved end residues are part of each CDR3. The D gene is left open where the match is weak. Clone size is not always given. Where it is, it says once, few, many or a class for expanded clones.

clone_size j_call d_call v_call cdr3_aa cdr3_nt
- TRBJ2-1 - TRBV7-9 CASSRGLEQFF TGTGCCAGCAGCCGCGGACTAGAGCAGTTCTTC
many TRBJ1-1 - TRBV28 CASTRIRAEAFF TGTGCCAGCACCCGTATAAGGGCTGAAGCTTTCTTT
- TRBJ2-3 TRBD2 TRBV20-1 CSAPLAGGTDTQYF TGCAGTGCGCCTCTCGCGGGGGGAACAGATACGCAGTATTTT
- TRBJ1-6 - TRBV15 CATSRERAGNYNSPLHF TGTGCCACCAGCAGAGAACGGGCAGGGAACTATAATTCACCCCTCCACTTT
- TRBJ2-1 - TRBV28 CASSGFPDSRRNEQFF TGTGCCAGCAGTGGGTTCCCGGACAGTCGACGCAATGAGCAGTTCTTC
few TRBJ1-2 TRBD1 TRBV7-9 CASSLPGTGAYGYTF TGTGCCAGCAGCTTACCCGGGACAGGGGCCTATGGCTACACCTTC
few TRBJ2-5 TRBD1 TRBV29-1 CSVLGAGGLSRIETQYF TGCAGCGTCCTTGGGGCAGGGGGCCTCTCAAGGATAGAGACCCAGTACTTC
few TRBJ2-2 TRBD2 TRBV7-6 CASSLAQAGGLSNTGELFF TGTGCCAGCAGCTTAGCGCAAGCGGGGGGACTTTCGAACACCGGGGAGCTGTTTTTT
few TRBJ2-1 TRBD2 TRBV7-8 CASSLAGLAGVGNNEQFF TGTGCCAGCAGCTTAGCGGGACTAGCGGGAGTCGGTAACAATGAGCAGTTCTTC
few TRBJ1-2 - TRBV3-1 CASSQDDGVAGYTF TGTGCCAGCAGCCAAGATGACGGGGTTGCGGGCTACACCTTC
- TRBJ2-3 TRBD2 TRBV4-3 CASSQVAGGIRTDTQYF TGCGCCAGCAGCCAAGTAGCGGGGGGGATTCGCACAGATACGCAGTATTTT
- TRBJ2-1 - TRBV7-9 CASSSYVGLNEQFF TGTGCCAGCAGCTCGTATGTGGGGCTCAATGAGCAGTTCTTC
few TRBJ2-1 TRBD1 TRBV30 CAWSVGQGYNEQFF TGTGCCTGGAGTGTGGGACAGGGCTACAATGAGCAGTTCTTC
- TRBJ2-5 - TRBV16 CASSPGRLGESQETQYF TGTGCCAGCAGCCCCGGGCGCCTTGGTGAGTCCCAAGAGACCCAGTACTTC
- TRBJ1-5 - TRBV4-3 CASSQDRWGRQPQHF TGCGCCAGCAGCCAAGATCGGTGGGGGCGCCAGCCCCAGCATTTT
once TRBJ2-5 TRBD2 TRBV20-1 CSARDFLAGGRETQYF TGCAGTGCTAGAGATTTCCTAGCGGGGGGACGAGAGACCCAGTACTTC
- TRBJ2-6 - TRBV7-6 CASSLKSGIDSGANVLTF TGTGCCAGCAGCTTAAAATCAGGGATTGACTCTGGGGCCAACGTCCTGACTTTC
few TRBJ2-7 - TRBV6-2/TRBV6-3 CASSENDRNTYEQYF TGTGCCAGCAGTGAGAATGACAGGAACACCTACGAGCAGTACTTC
- TRBJ2-7 - TRBV15 CATSRSGGVDEQYF TGTGCCACCAGCAGATCCGGGGGCGTTGACGAGCAGTACTTC
many TRBJ2-3 TRBD2 TRBV5-1 CASSLGPASGSTDTQYF TGCGCCAGCAGCTTAGGACCGGCTAGCGGGAGCACAGATACGCAGTATTTT
- TRBJ1-2 - TRBV30 CAWERDGPRGGYTF TGTGCCTGGGAAAGGGACGGTCCCCGCGGTGGCTACACCTTC
many TRBJ2-2 - TRBV19 CASSIDPVWLGELFF TGTGCCAGTAGTATAGATCCGGTATGGCTCGGGGAGCTGTTTTTT
few TRBJ1-1 - TRBV12-3/TRBV12-4 CASSLGFMNTEAFF TGTGCCAGCAGTTTAGGTTTTATGAACACTGAAGCTTTCTTT
- TRBJ2-1 TRBD2 TRBV2 CASSGGVLAGSYNEQFF TGTGCCAGCAGTGGGGGGGTACTAGCGGGCTCCTACAATGAGCAGTTCTTC
- TRBJ1-4 TRBD1 TRBV14 CASSHRMPRGSNEKLFF TGTGCCAGCAGCCACCGAATGCCCAGGGGGTCTAATGAAAAACTGTTTTTT
few TRBJ2-1 - TRBV3-1 CASSQDQYSRDEQFF TGTGCCAGCAGCCAAGATCAGTACAGTCGTGATGAGCAGTTCTTC
- TRBJ2-3 - TRBV11-3 CASSANRGSGTDTQYF TGTGCCAGCAGCGCCAACAGAGGATCGGGCACAGATACGCAGTATTTT
few TRBJ1-2 - TRBV25-1 CASSEGGGNYGYTF TGTGCCAGCAGTGAAGGTGGGGGTAACTATGGCTACACCTTC
- TRBJ2-5 - TRBV13 CASSPPGATQETQYF TGTGCCAGCAGCCCGCCAGGGGCAACACAAGAGACCCAGTACTTC
- TRBJ2-7 - TRBV10-3 CAISETNEQYF TGTGCCATCAGTGAGACTAACGAGCAGTACTTC
- TRBJ2-3 TRBD2 TRBV2 CASTDSGSRTDTQYF TGTGCCAGCACCGACAGCGGGAGTAGGACAGATACGCAGTATTTT
- TRBJ2-2 - TRBV28 CASRLLRGGELFF TGTGCCAGCAGACTTTTACGTGGGGGGGAGCTGTTTTTT
few TRBJ2-7 TRBD2 TRBV7-8 CASSSGLVYEQYF TGTGCCAGCAGCTCGGGACTAGTTTACGAGCAGTACTTC
- TRBJ2-7 TRBD1 TRBV9 CASSVGGGTGRHEQYF TGTGCCAGCAGCGTAGGAGGCGGGACAGGGCGGCACGAGCAGTACTTC
few TRBJ2-1 - TRBV6-2/TRBV6-3 CASSYSTRRQNNEQFF TGTGCCAGCAGTTACTCCACAAGACGACAGAACAATGAGCAGTTCTTC
few TRBJ2-7 TRBD1 TRBV29-1 CSVEGTEDYEQYF TGCAGCGTTGAGGGGACAGAAGACTACGAGCAGTACTTC
- TRBJ2-7 TRBD1 TRBV20-1 CSAIRRSGTGWYEQYF TGCAGTGCTATCCGGCGCTCCGGGACAGGGTGGTACGAGCAGTACTTC
few TRBJ2-3 TRBD2 TRBV29-1 CSGLAGNTDTQYF TGCAGCGGCCTAGCGGGGAACACAGATACGCAGTATTTT
medium-sized TRBJ2-7 - TRBV7-9 CASSDRFTSYEQYF TGTGCCAGCAGCGACAGGTTCACCTCCTACGAGCAGTACTTC
- TRBJ2-7 - TRBV28 CASSSGKGSSYEQYF TGTGCCAGCAGTTCGGGAAAGGGGAGCTCCTACGAGCAGTACTTC
few TRBJ1-5 - TRBV12-3/TRBV12-4 CASSFRGGNQPQHF TGTGCCAGCAGTTTTCGGGGAGGCAATCAGCCCCAGCATTTT